This TCR beta chain is drawn from a study of shared clonotypes between healthy human individuals. Study overall: Each donor contributed plates that comprised three CD4 naive, three CD4 memory, two CD8 naive and one CD8 memory. Study-wide findings and caveats: Donor clonotype sharing was expected to depend on sequencing depth. Generally, estimated richness proved larger in naive subsets than it did in memory subsets.

The method was immunoSEQ multiplex PCR; TCRdb's version includes in-frame clones alone and lacks a portion of them. The sample has 1,500,000 or so clones; approximately 96% are singletons. With respect to this clone: Its antigen is not known.

This CDR3 is built from 14 residues. CDR1 and CDR2 from the germline V gene are SGHDN and FVKESK. Trimming took 4 bases from V and 3 from J, leaving 13 bases between them. This receptor was obtained from a man younger than 40 in good health. The sequenced sample consisted of naive CD4+ T cells sorted from blood. Regarding subset: CD45RA+ positively selected. The chain uses TRBV14 and TRBJ2-7; D not resolved. In DNA, the CDR3 is TGTGCCAGCAGCCCTCATCCCCGCAGCTACGAGCAGTACTTC. Its translation: CASSPHPRSYEQYF. The full variable domain, in which reference TRBV14 and TRBJ2-7 provide the parts outside the CDR3, is EAGVTQFPSHSVIEKGQTVTLRCDPISGHDNLYWYRRVMGKEIKFLLHFVKESKQDESGMPNNRFLAERTGGTYSTLKVQPAELEDSGVYFCASSPHPRSYEQYFGPGTRLTVT.